The rows below give T cell receptor beta chains drawn from one sample of a study of cytomegalovirus exposure and HLA in healthy donors. Clones were sequenced by immunoSEQ multiplex PCR, and TCRdb holds only the in-frame ones, with some missing. Of about 180,000 clones detected, roughly 80% appear once; the ten largest clones hold 1.4%. The sequenced material came from PBMCs. The receptors were gathered from a girl aged 10 to 17 in good health and CMV-seropositive. The CDR3 runs from the conserved cysteine through the conserved F or W. Fields, in order: D gene, J gene, clone size, V gene, CDR3 protein, CDR3 DNA. The D gene is left open where the match is weak. For some rows the clone size is stated as once, few or many, or as a class when expanded; others skip it.

D: -; J: TRBJ2-7; size: -; V: TRBV9; CDR3: CASSVGGDSYEQYF; DNA: TGTGCCAGCAGCGTAGGGGGGGACTCCTACGAGCAGTACTTC
D: -; J: TRBJ1-4; size: few; V: TRBV5-6; CDR3: CASSWRLTNEKLFF; DNA: TGTGCCAGCAGCTGGAGGCTTACTAATGAAAAACTGTTTTTT
D: -; J: TRBJ2-5; size: once; V: TRBV30; CDR3: CAWSPIGETQYF; DNA: TGTGCCTGGAGCCCCATCGGGGAGACCCAGTACTTC
D: -; J: TRBJ2-1; size: -; V: TRBV6-6; CDR3: CASGGSKYNEQFF; DNA: TGTGCCAGCGGGGGGAGTAAGTACAATGAGCAGTTCTTC
D: -; J: TRBJ1-1; size: -; V: TRBV5-1; CDR3: CASSLAQGNTEAFF; DNA: TGCGCCAGCAGCTTGGCACAGGGGAACACTGAAGCTTTCTTT
D: TRBD2; J: TRBJ2-1; size: -; V: TRBV27; CDR3: CASSPTGTSGTYNEQFF; DNA: TGTGCCAGCAGCCCGACCGGGACTAGCGGGACATACAATGAGCAGTTCTTC
D: -; J: TRBJ1-1; size: once; V: TRBV18; CDR3: CASQPPGDTEAFF; DNA: TGTGCCAGCCAACCCCCGGGGGACACTGAAGCTTTCTTT
D: TRBD2; J: TRBJ2-1; size: -; V: TRBV10-3; CDR3: CAISAPAGGQPSSYNEQFF; DNA: TGTGCCATCAGTGCACCAGCGGGAGGCCAACCGAGCTCCTACAATGAGCAGTTCTTC
D: -; J: TRBJ2-1; size: -; V: TRBV30; CDR3: CAWSWGQGEGNEQFF; DNA: TGTGCCTGGAGTTGGGGGCAGGGAGAGGGCAATGAGCAGTTCTTC
D: -; J: TRBJ2-1; size: once; V: TRBV11-1; CDR3: CASSLALYNEQFF; DNA: TGTGCCAGCAGCTTAGCGCTATACAATGAGCAGTTCTTC
D: TRBD2; J: TRBJ2-3; size: -; V: TRBV2; CDR3: CASSEWAGLAVDTQYF; DNA: TGTGCCAGCAGTGAATGGGCGGGACTAGCGGTAGATACGCAGTATTTT
D: TRBD1; J: TRBJ1-1; size: -; V: TRBV5-1; CDR3: CASSSLDRGGTEAFF; DNA: TGCGCCAGCAGCTCTCTTGACAGGGGTGGTACTGAAGCTTTCTTT
D: TRBD2; J: TRBJ2-7; size: few; V: TRBV6-1; CDR3: CASLTSGSNEQYF; DNA: TGTGCCAGTTTAACTAGCGGGAGTAACGAGCAGTACTTC
D: -; J: TRBJ1-1; size: once; V: TRBV25-1; CDR3: CASRRQDMNTEAFF; DNA: TGTGCCAGCAGGAGACAGGACATGAACACTGAAGCTTTCTTT
D: TRBD2; J: TRBJ2-5; size: -; V: TRBV2; CDR3: CASRLAGFQGTQYF; DNA: TGTGCCAGCAGACTAGCGGGCTTCCAAGGGACCCAGTACTTC
D: -; J: TRBJ1-2; size: -; V: TRBV27; CDR3: CATKIGGGRYGYTF; DNA: TGTGCCACCAAAATTGGCGGGGGCAGGTATGGCTACACCTTC
D: TRBD1; J: TRBJ1-5; size: once; V: TRBV19; CDR3: CASSPRQGGQNQPQHF; DNA: TGTGCCAGTAGTCCGAGACAGGGGGGACAAAATCAGCCCCAGCATTTT
D: -; J: TRBJ1-1; size: -; V: TRBV5-1; CDR3: CASSLQGQNTEAFF; DNA: TGCGCCAGCAGCTTGCAGGGTCAGAACACTGAAGCTTTCTTT
D: TRBD1; J: TRBJ1-5; size: once; V: TRBV7-2; CDR3: CASSLGQGYQPQHF; DNA: TGTGCCAGCAGCTTGGGACAGGGGTATCAGCCCCAGCATTTT
D: -; J: TRBJ2-5; size: -; V: TRBV6-8; CDR3: CASSRIRLVGETQYF; DNA: TGTGCCAGCAGCCGAATTCGACTAGTGGGGGAGACCCAGTACTTC